This entry features one T cell receptor (beta chain) sequence. Every cDNA TCR molecule received its own unique molecular identifier. TCRdb ran MiXCR on the 5' RACE reads and lists one entry per CDR3 protein. The table includes more than 40,000 distinct CDR3 sequences, 20% to 25% detected once. This specimen comes from a study of spatial heterogeneity in lung cancer. The wider study: Sequencing consistently turned up more beta-chain sequences than alpha-chain sequences. Each unique TCR and UMI combination was seen more than ten times on average in raw reads.

As for time point: blood at routine non-recurrence follow-up after resection. No cells were sorted before sequencing. The whole RNA sequenced was extracted from tumor, nontumor lung or frozen PBMC. With 0 bases removed from V and 5 bases from J, the gap between germline ends came to 12 bases. The CDR3 loop spans 15 amino acids. Looked up from germline, CDR1 is SGDLS and CDR2 is YYNGEE. The material sequenced was PBMCs, taken at follow-up. The sequence was obtained from a female donor with early-stage non-small cell lung cancer. V is TRBV9 and J is TRBJ1-5; no clear D gene. This chain's CDR3 is CASSVGLGGDQPQHF. The CDR3 nucleotides are TGTGCCAGCAGCGTAGGACTTGGCGGCGATCAGCCCCAGCATTTT.